This TCR beta chain was observed in a study of blood T cell repertoires in COVID-19. Study-wide context: Researchers got acute and convalescent COVID-19 samples from the United States, Italy and Spain.

Method: immunoSEQ multiplex PCR; TCRdb's copy keeps in-frame clones and lacks some. The data contain under 500,000 clones, 87% of them singletons. The sequencing input was PBMCs or T cells enriched from blood (not recorded which). The clonotype originates from a woman in her late teens or twenties with acute COVID-19.

CDR3 in DNA: TGTGCCAGCAGTTTAATTCTAGCGAAAGATACGCAGTATTTT. This codes for CASSLILAKDTQYF. The V call is TRBV28, the J call TRBJ2-3; a possible D gene is TRBD2 (6 bases). Trimming took off 2 bases at V and 5 bases at J, with 11 bases between the two ends. Looked up from germline, CDR1 is MDHEN and CDR2 is SYDVKM. There are 14 residues in the CDR3.